These 25 T cell receptor beta chains came from one sample sequenced in a study of blood T cell repertoires in COVID-19. TCRdb's table, derived via immunoSEQ multiplex PCR, lists solely in-frame clones and lacks some. The data hold 300,000 to 400,000 clones, with more than 80% observed a single time. Input material: peripheral blood. These receptors originate from a woman in her twenties or thirties with COVID-19, enrolled during active disease.

V and J are TRBV27 and TRBJ2-7, with D possibly matching TRBD2 (6 bases). Between the trimmed V and J ends, which lost 8 bases and 1 base, there was a span of 18 bases. Germline-derived CDR1 and CDR2 are MNHEY and SMNVEV (reference sequence). The CDR3 has 15 amino acids. The CDR3 DNA sequence: TGTGCCAGCCCCCCAGAGGCGGGACGGTCCTACGAGCAGTACGTC. Amino acids: CASPPEAGRSYEQYV.

V and J are TRBV6-5 and TRBJ1-2, with 7 bases identical to TRBD1. The V gene end was trimmed by 2 bases and the J gene end by 4 bases; junction bases not matched to a gene: 1. CDR3 size: 13 residues. Germline-derived CDR1 and CDR2 are MNHEY and SVGAGI. The CDR3 here is CASSYTGAYGYTF. CDR3 DNA sequence: TGTGCCAGCAGTTACACAGGGGCCTATGGCTACACCTTC.

The genes are TRBV10-3 and TRBJ2-7; TRBD1 matches at 9 bases. V lost 6 bases to trimming and J lost 4 bases; unmatched junction nucleotides: 4. The CDR3 spans 13 residues. Per germline, CDR1 ENHRY and CDR2 SYGVKD. CDR3 bases: TGTGCCATCAGCCGGGACAGGGATTACGAGCAGTACGTC. This encodes CAISRDRDYEQYV.

This clone was seen only a few times. The rearrangement uses TRBV10-3 and TRBJ2-7; tentatively, D is TRBD1 (6 bases). CDR1 ENHRY and CDR2 SYGVKD come from the germline V gene. V was cut by 3 bases and J by 4 bases, with 10 bases left in between. CDR3 length equals 13 residues. The CDR3 region is CAISETGPYEQYF. CDR3 bases: TGTGCCATCAGTGAAACAGGGCCGTACGAGCAGTACTTC.

V and J are TRBV9 and TRBJ2-1, with 14 nucleotides matching TRBD2. The CDR3 covers 18 residues. V shed 4 bases, J shed 4 bases, and the junction held 10 bases outside the gene matches. The germline gives CDR1 SGDLS, CDR2 YYNGEE. The CDR3 DNA sequence: TGTGCCAGCAGCCACATCGGGACTAGCGGGAGATCTTACAATGAGCAGTTCTTC. As protein: CASSHIGTSGRSYNEQFF.

V is TRBV30 and J is TRBJ1-5, with D perhaps matching TRBD1 (6 bases). The ends were cut back, 2 bases at V and 3 bases at J, with 11 bases in the middle. Per the germline V gene, CDR1 is GTSNPN and CDR2 is SVGIG (reference sequence). CDR3 length: 14 residues. The DNA of the CDR3 is TGTGCCTGGAGTCAAGGACAGAACAATCAGCCCCAGCATTTT. This translates into CAWSQGQNNQPQHF.

CDR3 amino acids: CASSTGQGENSPLHF. CDR3 nucleotides: TGCGCCAGCAGCACGGGACAGGGCGAGAATTCACCCCTCCACTTT. V gene TRBV5-1 combines with J gene TRBJ1-6; the match to TRBD1 covers 9 bases. Germline CDR1 and CDR2: SGHRS and YFSETQ. The CDR3 has 15 residues. Trimming cost V 4 bases and J 7 bases; bases outside gene matches: 6.

The chain links TRBV6-5 to TRBJ1-1; the match to TRBD1 covers 7 bases. Trimming at V came to 6 bases and at J to 4 bases, leaving 2 bases not matched to a gene. This CDR3 has 12 amino acids. Germline CDR1 and CDR2: MNHEY and SVGAGI. The CDR3: CASSRGSTEAFF. CDR3 sequence (DNA): TGTGCCAGCAGCAGGGGGAGCACTGAAGCTTTCTTT.

The chain is built from TRBV5-1 and TRBJ1-4; 9 nucleotides agree with TRBD1. The CDR3 spans 15 residues. The germline gives CDR1 SGHRS, CDR2 YFSETQ. After removal of 3 bases from V and 2 bases from J, the junction contained 2 bases not matched to a gene. The CDR3 bases are TGCGCCAGCAGCTGGGACAGGGTTACTAATGAAAAACTGTTTTTT. Its protein is CASSWDRVTNEKLFF.

The gene calls are TRBV18 and TRBJ2-3; possible D gene TRBD2, 6 bases. V gave up 3 bases and J gave up 6 bases, with 16 bases separating them. CDR3 length: 15 amino acids. Germline-derived CDR1 and CDR2 are KGHSH and LQKENI. The CDR3 region is CASSPTGSPSDTQYF. The CDR3 DNA reads as TGTGCCAGCTCACCGACCGGGAGCCCAAGCGATACGCAGTATTTT. The full variable domain, completed using reference TRBV18 and TRBJ2-3, is NAGVMQNPRHLVRRRGQEARLRCSPMKGHSHVYWYRQLPEEGLKFMVYLQKENIIDESGMPKERFSAEFPKEGPSILRIQQVVRGDSAAYFCASSPTGSPSDTQYFGPGTRLTVL.

This clone has just a few counts. The V and J genes are TRBV28 and TRBJ1-1; D remains unclear. CDR1 is MDHEN, CDR2 SYDVKM, per germline. The CDR3 totals 17 residues. V was cut by 3 bases and J by 0 bases, with 17 bases left in between. The CDR3 DNA is TGTGCCAGCAGTTTCCTCCTGATCGGGAATATGAACACTGAAGCTTTCTTT. The encoded protein is CASSFLLIGNMNTEAFF. The whole variable domain, remainder taken from reference TRBV28 and TRBJ1-1, is DVKVTQSSRYLVKRTGEKVFLECVQDMDHENMFWYRQDPGLGLRLIYFSYDVKMKEKGDIPEGYSVSREKKERFSLILESASTNQTSMYLCASSFLLIGNMNTEAFFGQGTRLTVV.

This clone has just one count. This rearrangement joins TRBV7-8 to TRBJ2-7, with 10 bases that match TRBD2. The CDR3 covers 17 residues. The junction had 10 bases not matched to a gene; V was cut back by 1 base and J by 4 bases. From germline, CDR1 is SGHVS and CDR2 FQNEAQ. The CDR3 DNA sequence: TGTGCCAGCAGCTTAGACCGGGGACTAGCGCCAACTTACGAGCAGTACGTC. Translating it yields CASSLDRGLAPTYEQYV.

The chain employs TRBV4-3 and TRBJ2-3; weak D call: TRBD2 (5 bases). Germline V CDR1 and CDR2: LGHNA, YSLEER. CDR3 length equals 14 residues. Trimming took off 1 base at V and 3 bases at J, with 8 bases between the two ends. This CDR3 is CASSQGWETDTQYF. The CDR3 DNA sequence: TGCGCCAGCAGCCAAGGATGGGAGACAGATACGCAGTATTTT.

This chain uses TRBV3-1 (or the pseudogene TRBV3-2) with TRBJ2-1; 8 positions agree with TRBD2. Looked up from germline, CDR1 is LGHDT and CDR2 is YNNKEL (reference sequence). The V and J ends lost 5 bases and 4 bases, in that order; junction bases with no gene match: 7. This CDR3 region has 15 residues. CDR3 coding DNA: TGTGCCAGCAGCGAGCTAGCGGGTGGTTACAATGAGCAGTTCTTC. It is translated as CASSELAGGYNEQFF.

The rearrangement joins TRBV7-9 to TRBJ2-6; TRBD1 aligns across 9 bases. CDR1 and CDR2 from the germline V gene are SEHNR and FQNEAQ (reference sequence). V shed 5 bases, J shed 3 bases, and the junction held 8 bases outside the gene matches. There are 17 residues in the CDR3. CDR3 loop: CASSPDRGLVGANVLTF. In nucleotides, the CDR3 is TGTGCCAGCAGCCCCGACAGGGGGTTGGTTGGGGCCAACGTCCTGACTTTC.

This clone was counted between two and nine times. J is TRBJ1-1 and V is TRBV18, with no clear D. Trimming took off 2 bases at V and 3 bases at J, with 10 bases between the two ends. This CDR3 comprises 14 residues. From germline, CDR1 is KGHSH and CDR2 LQKENI. In nucleotides, the CDR3 is TGTGCCAGCTCACCAAAACAGCTCGACACTGAAGCTTTCTTT. Translation gives CASSPKQLDTEAFF.

The chain is built from TRBV11-2 and TRBJ2-3, with D uncertain. The length of the CDR3 is 16 residues. CDR1 is SGHAT and CDR2 is FQNNGV in the germline V gene. Trimming removed 5 bases from V and 4 bases from J, with 19 bases in between. CDR3 amino acids: CASSRTEVPPADTQYF. CDR3 nucleotide sequence: TGTGCCAGCAGCCGAACCGAGGTCCCCCCGGCAGATACGCAGTATTTT.

Remarks on this clone: Other nucleotide sequences from this sample produce the same CDR3. The chain is built from TRBV9 and TRBJ2-1; TRBD2 matches 11 bases. Germline CDR1 reads SGDLS; CDR2 reads YYNGEE. The length of the CDR3 is 16 residues. V lost 1 base to trimming and J lost 4 bases; unmatched junction nucleotides: 4. DNA for the CDR3: TGTGCCAGCAGCGTATCCGGGACTAGCGGTTACAATGAGCAGTTCTTC. Its protein product is CASSVSGTSGYNEQFF.

The CDR3 sequence is CASSSAGNLGGYEQYV. CDR3 in DNA: TGTGCCAGCAGCTCCGCCGGGAACTTGGGTGGTTACGAGCAGTACGTC. V usage is TRBV13 and J usage is TRBJ2-7, with D possibly TRBD2 on 5 matching bases. The V end lost 4 bases, the J end lost 4 bases, and 20 bases lay between the germline ends. This CDR3 is built from 16 residues. Per germline, CDR1 PRHDT and CDR2 FYEKMQ (reference sequence).

The CDR3 DNA reads TGTGCCAGCACCCTACAGCTCTACGAGCAGTACGTC. It specifies CASTLQLYEQYV. The chain joins TRBV2 to TRBJ2-7; D uncertain. Germline lookup yields CDR1 SNHLY and CDR2 FYNNEI. Trimming removed 7 bases at V and 3 bases at J, with 10 bases between. CDR3 length: 12 amino acids.

The chain couples TRBV9 to TRBJ2-5; no reliable D call. Deletions cut 0 bases from V and 2 bases from J, with 8 bases between. This CDR3 comprises 14 residues. Germline-derived CDR1 and CDR2 are SGDLS and YYNGEE. This CDR3 reads CASSVGATQETQYF. The CDR3 DNA reads as TGTGCCAGCAGCGTAGGGGCGACGCAAGAGACCCAGTACTTC. Full variable domain (rest looked up from reference TRBV9 and TRBJ2-5): DSGVTQTPKHLITATGQRVTLRCSPRSGDLSVYWYQQSLDQGLQFLIQYYNGEERAKGNILERFSAQQFPDLHSELNLSSLELGDSALYFCASSVGATQETQYFGPGTRLLVL.

The chain has TRBV19 and TRBJ2-3; D is unresolved. The germline CDR1 and CDR2 sequences are LNHDA and SQIVND (reference sequence). V shed 3 bases and J shed 5 bases, with 18 bases lying between them. There are 16 residues in the CDR3. CDR3 nucleotides: TGTGCCAGTAGTATTGACCCCGCTCTAGTTTTAGATACGCAGTATTTT. Encoded protein: CASSIDPALVLDTQYF.

This sequence joins TRBV4-1 and TRBJ2-1; TRBD2 might be the D (5 bases). The CDR3 is 13 amino acids. Germline V lookup: CDR1 MGHRA, CDR2 YSYEKL. Trimming took 1 base from V and 6 from J, leaving 7 bases between them. CDR3 loop: CASSQAGSNEQFF. The DNA of the CDR3 is TGCGCCAGCAGCCAAGCGGGATCCAATGAGCAGTTCTTC.

This clone was counted a single time. V and J are TRBV7-9 and TRBJ1-2; tentatively, D is TRBD1 (6 bases). V lost 5 bases and J 6 bases, leaving 13 bases between the germline ends. The CDR3 covers 13 residues. The germline V gene has CDR1 SEHNR and CDR2 FQNEAQ (reference sequence). DNA for the CDR3: TGTGCCAGCAGCCCCTACAGGGACCATGGCTACACCTTC. Translation: CASSPYRDHGYTF.

V is TRBV3-1 (or the pseudogene TRBV3-2) and J is TRBJ2-7; 16 positions match TRBD2. Trimming removed 1 base from V and 2 bases from J; junction bases left unmatched: 5. This CDR3 region has 18 residues. Germline-derived CDR1 and CDR2 are LGHDT and YNNKEL (reference sequence). For the CDR3, the DNA is TGTGCCAGCAGCCAAGTAGGGACTAGCGGGAGGGGACCCTACGAGCAGTACGTC. Its protein product is CASSQVGTSGRGPYEQYV.